This section outlines one TCR beta chain sequence together with its context. Its antigen is undetermined. The sample originates from a study of T cells after yellow fever vaccination. General study findings and limits: It was the secondary response that reached its peak faster, day 5 versus 15, but it was weaker. Repertoires obtained by FACS sorting could include abundant clonotypes that entered as contaminants from the bulk population.

A single record per CDR3 protein comes from TCRdb applying MiXCR to the 5' RACE reads. The table has under 200,000 distinct CDR3 sequences, about 10% seen once. The sequence derives from a man between 18 and 35 years old who received the YFV17D yellow fever vaccine. Sequenced material: CD8+ T cells sorted from PBMCs, taken 15 days after the yellow fever booster vaccination.

CDR3 in amino acids: CASSQVGGSYNEQFF. The CDR3 DNA sequence: TGTGCCAGCAGCCAAGTGGGGGGCTCCTACAATGAGCAGTTCTTC. This chain joins TRBV7-2 and TRBJ2-1, with TRBD2 as a possible D gene (6 bases). V was trimmed by 5 bases and J by 0 bases, leaving 11 bases between them. Germline assignment: CDR1 SGHTA and CDR2 FQGNSA. CDR3 length: 15 residues.